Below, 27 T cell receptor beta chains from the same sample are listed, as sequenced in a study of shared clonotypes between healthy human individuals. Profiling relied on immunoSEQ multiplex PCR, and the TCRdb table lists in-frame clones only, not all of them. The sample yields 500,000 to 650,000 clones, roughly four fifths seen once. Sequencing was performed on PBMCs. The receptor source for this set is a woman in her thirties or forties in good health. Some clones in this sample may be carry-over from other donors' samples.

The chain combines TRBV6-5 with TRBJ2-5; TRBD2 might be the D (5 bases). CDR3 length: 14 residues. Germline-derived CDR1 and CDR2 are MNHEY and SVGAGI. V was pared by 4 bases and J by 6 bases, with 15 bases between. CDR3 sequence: CASSSLTRVKTQYF. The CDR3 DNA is TGTGCCAGCAGTTCCTTAACTAGGGTAAAGACCCAGTACTTC.

For the CDR3, the DNA is TGTGCCAGCAGCTTATCGACTATCGGTGAGCAGTTCTTC. It codes for CASSLSTIGEQFF. V and J are TRBV7-3 and TRBJ2-1; perhaps TRBD2 as D (5 bases). V lost 2 bases and J lost 9, with 11 bases in between. The CDR3 sequence is 13 residues long. Germline CDR1 reads SGHTA; CDR2 reads FQGTGA.

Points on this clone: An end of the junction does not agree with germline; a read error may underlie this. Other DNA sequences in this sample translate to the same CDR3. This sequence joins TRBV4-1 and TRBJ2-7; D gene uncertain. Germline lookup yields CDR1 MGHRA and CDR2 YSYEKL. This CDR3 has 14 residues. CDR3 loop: CASSPARTSYEQYF. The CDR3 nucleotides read TGCGCCAGCAGCCCGGCACGAACTTCCTACGAACAGTACTTC.

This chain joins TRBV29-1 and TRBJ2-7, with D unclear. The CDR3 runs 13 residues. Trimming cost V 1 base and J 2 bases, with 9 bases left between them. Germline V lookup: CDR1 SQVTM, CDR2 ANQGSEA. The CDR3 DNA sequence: TGCAGCGTTGAAGTGGTAGGTGCCTACGAGCAGTACTTC. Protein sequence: CSVEVVGAYEQYF.

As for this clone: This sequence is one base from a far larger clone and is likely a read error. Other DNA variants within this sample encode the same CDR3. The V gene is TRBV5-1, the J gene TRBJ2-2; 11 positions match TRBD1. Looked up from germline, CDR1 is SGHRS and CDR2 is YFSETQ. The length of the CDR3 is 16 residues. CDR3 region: CASSRTGGANTGELFF. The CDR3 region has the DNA TGCGCCAGCAGCCGGACAGGGGGCGCGAACACCGGGGAGCTGTTCTTT.

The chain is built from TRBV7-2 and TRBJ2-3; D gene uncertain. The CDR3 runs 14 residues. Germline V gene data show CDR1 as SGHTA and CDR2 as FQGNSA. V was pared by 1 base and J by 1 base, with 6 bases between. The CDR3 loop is CASSLDSGTDTQYF. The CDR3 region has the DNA TGTGCCAGCAGCTTAGACTCAGGCACAGATACGCAGTATTTT.

CDR3 in DNA: TGCAGCGTTAACCGGGACTGGAACGGGGAGCAGTACTTC. Protein product: CSVNRDWNGEQYF. V usage is TRBV29-1 and J usage is TRBJ2-7, with a tentative D call TRBD2 (6 bases). This CDR3 is 13 amino acids long. Germline CDR1 SQVTM, CDR2 ANQGSEA. Trimming shortened V by 5 bases and J by 7 bases, and 18 bases separated the two germline ends.

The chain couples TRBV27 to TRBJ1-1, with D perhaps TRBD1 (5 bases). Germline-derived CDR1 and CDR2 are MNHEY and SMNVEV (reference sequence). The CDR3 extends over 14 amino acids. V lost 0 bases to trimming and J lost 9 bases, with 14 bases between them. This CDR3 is CASSLSPPTVQAFF. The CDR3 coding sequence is TGTGCCAGCAGTTTATCGCCCCCGACAGTCCAAGCTTTCTTT.

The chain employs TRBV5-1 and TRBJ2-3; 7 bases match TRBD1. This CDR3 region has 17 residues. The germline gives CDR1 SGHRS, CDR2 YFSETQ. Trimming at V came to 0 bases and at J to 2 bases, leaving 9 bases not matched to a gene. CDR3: CASSLGVLGQPTDTQYF. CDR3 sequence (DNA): TGCGCCAGCAGCTTGGGGGTTTTGGGACAGCCCACAGATACGCAGTATTTT.

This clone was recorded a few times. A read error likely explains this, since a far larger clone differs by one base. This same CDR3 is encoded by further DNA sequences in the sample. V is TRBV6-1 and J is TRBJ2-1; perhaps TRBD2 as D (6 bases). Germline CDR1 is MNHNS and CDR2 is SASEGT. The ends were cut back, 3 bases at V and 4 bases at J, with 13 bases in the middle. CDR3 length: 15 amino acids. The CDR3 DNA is TGTGCCAGCAGTGATGGTTTAGCGGATTACAATGAGCAGTTCTTC. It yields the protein CASSDGLADYNEQFF.

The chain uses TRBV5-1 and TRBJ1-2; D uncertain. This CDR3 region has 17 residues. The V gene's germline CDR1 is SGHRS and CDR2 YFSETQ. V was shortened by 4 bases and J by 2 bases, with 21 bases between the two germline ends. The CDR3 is CASSPTNYGRGNYGYTF. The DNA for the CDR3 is TGCGCCAGCAGCCCGACAAACTACGGACGGGGAAACTATGGCTACACCTTC.

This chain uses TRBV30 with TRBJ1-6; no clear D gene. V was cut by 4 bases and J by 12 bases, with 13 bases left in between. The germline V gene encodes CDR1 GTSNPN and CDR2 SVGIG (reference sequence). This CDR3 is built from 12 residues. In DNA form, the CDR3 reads TGTGCCTGGACCACCAAAGCGGTACCCCTCCACTTT. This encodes CAWTTKAVPLHF. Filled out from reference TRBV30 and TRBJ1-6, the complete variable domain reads SQTIHQWPATLVQPVGSPLSLECTVEGTSNPNLYWYRQAAGRGLQLLFYSVGIGQISSEVPQNLSASRPQDRQFILSSKKLLLSDSGFYLCAWTTKAVPLHFGNGTRLTVT.

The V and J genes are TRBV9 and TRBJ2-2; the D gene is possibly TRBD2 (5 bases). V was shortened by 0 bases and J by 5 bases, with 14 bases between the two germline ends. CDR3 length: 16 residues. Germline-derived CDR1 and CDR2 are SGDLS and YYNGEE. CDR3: CASSVAPTSGTGELFF. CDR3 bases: TGTGCCAGCAGCGTAGCCCCTACGTCGGGGACCGGGGAGCTGTTTTTT.

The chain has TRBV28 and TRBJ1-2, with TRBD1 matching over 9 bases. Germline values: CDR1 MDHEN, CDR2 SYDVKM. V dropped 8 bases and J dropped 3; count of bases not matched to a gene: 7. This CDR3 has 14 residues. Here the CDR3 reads CASQTGGLYYGYTF. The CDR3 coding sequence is TGTGCCAGCCAAACAGGGGGCCTATACTATGGCTACACCTTC.

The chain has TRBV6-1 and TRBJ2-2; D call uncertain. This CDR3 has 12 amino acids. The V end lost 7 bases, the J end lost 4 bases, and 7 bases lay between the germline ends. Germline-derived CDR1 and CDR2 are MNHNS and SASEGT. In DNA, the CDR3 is TGTGCCAGCACATGGGGCACCGGGGAGCTGTTTTTT. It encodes CASTWGTGELFF.

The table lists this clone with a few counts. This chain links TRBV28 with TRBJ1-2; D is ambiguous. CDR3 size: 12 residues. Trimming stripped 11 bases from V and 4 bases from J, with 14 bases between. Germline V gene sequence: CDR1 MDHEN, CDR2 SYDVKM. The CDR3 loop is CASRGSGYGYTF. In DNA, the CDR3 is TGTGCCTCTCGCGGTTCAGGCTATGGCTACACCTTC.

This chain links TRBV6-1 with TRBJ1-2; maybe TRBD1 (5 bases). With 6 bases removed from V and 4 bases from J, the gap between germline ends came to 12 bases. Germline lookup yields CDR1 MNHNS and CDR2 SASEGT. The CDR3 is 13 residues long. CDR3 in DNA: TGTGCCAGCAGCGGGGCCGAGGGCTATGGCTACACCTTC. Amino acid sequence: CASSGAEGYGYTF.

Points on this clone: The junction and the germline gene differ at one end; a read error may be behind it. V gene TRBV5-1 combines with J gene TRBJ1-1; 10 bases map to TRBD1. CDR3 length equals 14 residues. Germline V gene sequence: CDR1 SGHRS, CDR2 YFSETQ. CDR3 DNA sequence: TGCGCCAGCAGCTCGGGGACAGGGGCTCCGGAAGCTTTATTT. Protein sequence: CASSSGTGAPEALF. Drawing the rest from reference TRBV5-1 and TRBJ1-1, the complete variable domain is KAGVTQTPRYLIKTRGQQVTLSCSPISGHRSVSWYQQTPGQGLQFLFEYFSETQRNKGNFPGRFSGRQFSNSRSEMNVSTLELGDSALYLCASSSGTGAPEALFGQGTRLTVV.

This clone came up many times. CDR3 loop: CASSLKRSDYGYTF. For the CDR3, the DNA is TGTGCCAGCAGCTTAAAAAGGAGTGACTATGGCTACACCTTC. The V gene is TRBV7-8, the J gene TRBJ1-2; D call uncertain. V shed 2 bases and J shed 3 bases, with 10 bases lying between them. Germline V lookup: CDR1 SGHVS, CDR2 FQNEAQ. The CDR3 sequence is 14 residues long.

This CDR3 reads CASSEYRDSYNEQFF. CDR3 in DNA: TGTGCCAGCAGTGAATACCGGGACAGCTACAATGAGCAGTTCTTC. This chain uses TRBV6-1 with TRBJ2-1; TRBD1 aligns across 7 bases. Germline lookup yields CDR1 MNHNS and CDR2 SASEGT. V shed 2 bases and J 3 bases; nucleotides not matched to a gene: 4. The CDR3 runs to 15 residues.

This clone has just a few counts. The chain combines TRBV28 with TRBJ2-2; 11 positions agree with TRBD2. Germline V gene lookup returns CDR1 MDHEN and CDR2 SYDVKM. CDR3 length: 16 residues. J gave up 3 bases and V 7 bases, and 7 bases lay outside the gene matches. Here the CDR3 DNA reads TGTGCCAGCACCGAACTAGCGGGAGTTCACACCGGGGAGCTGTTTTTT. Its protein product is CASTELAGVHTGELFF.

The CDR3 spells CASSLLLGELFF. The DNA of the CDR3 is TGTGCCAGTAGTCTCCTCTTGGGGGAGCTGTTTTTT. The chain employs TRBV19 and TRBJ2-2; D remains unclear. Germline V gene sequence: CDR1 LNHDA, CDR2 SQIVND (reference sequence). The ends were cut back, 5 bases at V and 8 bases at J, with 9 bases in the middle. The CDR3 runs to 12 residues.

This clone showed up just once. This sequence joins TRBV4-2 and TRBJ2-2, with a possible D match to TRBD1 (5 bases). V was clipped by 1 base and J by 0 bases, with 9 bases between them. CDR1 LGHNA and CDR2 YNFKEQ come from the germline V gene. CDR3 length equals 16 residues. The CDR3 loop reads CASSQGPGTNTGELFF. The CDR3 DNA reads TGTGCCAGCAGCCAAGGCCCAGGGACGAACACCGGGGAGCTGTTTTTT.

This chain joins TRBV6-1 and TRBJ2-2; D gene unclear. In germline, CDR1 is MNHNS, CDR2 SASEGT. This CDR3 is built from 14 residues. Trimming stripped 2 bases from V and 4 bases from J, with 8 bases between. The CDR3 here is CASSEIFLTGELFF. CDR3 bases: TGTGCCAGCAGTGAAATATTCCTCACCGGGGAGCTGTTTTTT.

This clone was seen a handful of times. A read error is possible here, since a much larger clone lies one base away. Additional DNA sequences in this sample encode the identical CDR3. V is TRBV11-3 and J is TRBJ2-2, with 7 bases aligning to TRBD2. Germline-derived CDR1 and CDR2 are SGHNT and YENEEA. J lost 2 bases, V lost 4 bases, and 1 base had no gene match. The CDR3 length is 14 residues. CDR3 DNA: TGTGCCAGCAGCTCGGGACTAAACACCGGGGAGCTGTTTTTT. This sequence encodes CASSSGLNTGELFF.

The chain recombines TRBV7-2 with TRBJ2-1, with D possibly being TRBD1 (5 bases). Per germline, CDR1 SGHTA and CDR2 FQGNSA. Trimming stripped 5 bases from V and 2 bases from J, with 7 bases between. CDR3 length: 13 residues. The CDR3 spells CASSIQAYNEQFF. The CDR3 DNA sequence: TGTGCCAGCAGCATACAGGCCTACAATGAGCAGTTCTTC.

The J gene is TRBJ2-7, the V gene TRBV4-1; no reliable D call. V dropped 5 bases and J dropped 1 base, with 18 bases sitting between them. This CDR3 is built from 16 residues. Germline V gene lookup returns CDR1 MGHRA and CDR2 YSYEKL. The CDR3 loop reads CASSLWFSQGSYEQYF. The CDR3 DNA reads TGCGCCAGCAGCTTGTGGTTTTCTCAAGGTTCCTACGAGCAGTACTTC.